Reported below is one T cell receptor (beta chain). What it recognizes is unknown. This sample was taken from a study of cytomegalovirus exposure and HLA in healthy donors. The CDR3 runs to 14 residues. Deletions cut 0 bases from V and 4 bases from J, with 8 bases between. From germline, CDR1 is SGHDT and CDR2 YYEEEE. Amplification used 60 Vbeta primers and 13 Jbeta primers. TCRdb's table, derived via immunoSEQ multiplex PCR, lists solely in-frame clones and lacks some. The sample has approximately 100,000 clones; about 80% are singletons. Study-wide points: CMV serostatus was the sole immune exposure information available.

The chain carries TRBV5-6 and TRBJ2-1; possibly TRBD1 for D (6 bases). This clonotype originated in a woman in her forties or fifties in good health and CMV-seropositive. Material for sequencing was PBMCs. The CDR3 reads CASSLDQGYNEQFF. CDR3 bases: TGTGCCAGCAGCTTGGACCAGGGGTACAATGAGCAGTTCTTC. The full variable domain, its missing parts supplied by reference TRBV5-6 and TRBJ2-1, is DAGVTQSPTHLIKTRGQQVTLRCSPKSGHDTVSWYQQALGQGPQFIFQYYEEEERQRGNFPDRFSGHQFPNYSSELNVNALLLGDSALYLCASSLDQGYNEQFFGPGTRLTVL.